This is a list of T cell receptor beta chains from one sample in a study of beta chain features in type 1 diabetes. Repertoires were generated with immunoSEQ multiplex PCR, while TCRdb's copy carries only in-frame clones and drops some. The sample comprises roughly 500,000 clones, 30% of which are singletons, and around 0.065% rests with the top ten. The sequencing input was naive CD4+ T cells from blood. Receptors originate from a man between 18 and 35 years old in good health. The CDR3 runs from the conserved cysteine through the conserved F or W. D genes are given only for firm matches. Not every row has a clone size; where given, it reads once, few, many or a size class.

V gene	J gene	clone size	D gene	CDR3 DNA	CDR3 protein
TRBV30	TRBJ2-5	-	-	TGTGCCTGGAGTGTTTCGGAGACCCAGTACTTC	CAWSVSETQYF
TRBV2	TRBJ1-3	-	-	TGTGCCAGCAGTGAAGCGCTTCCGAGCGGCTCTGGAAACACCATATATTTT	CASSEALPSGSGNTIYF
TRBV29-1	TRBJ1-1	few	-	TGCAGCGCACGTCAGGCTCGGAACACTGAAGCTTTCTTT	CSARQARNTEAFF
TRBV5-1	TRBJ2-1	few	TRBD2	TGCGCCAGCAGCAGCTCTAGCGGACTCCCGAATGAGCAGTTCTTC	CASSSSSGLPNEQFF
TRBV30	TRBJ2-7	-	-	TGTGCCTGGAAACCCGGGGACCGACAAGAGCAGTACTTC	CAWKPGDRQEQYF
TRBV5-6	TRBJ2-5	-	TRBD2	TGTGCCAGCAGCCTGGGACTAGCGGCTCAAGAGACCCAGTACTTC	CASSLGLAAQETQYF
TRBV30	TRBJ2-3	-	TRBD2	TGTGCCTGTCGATTTCGACTAGCGGGATCCACAGATACGCAGTATTTT	CACRFRLAGSTDTQYF
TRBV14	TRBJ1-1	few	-	TGTGCCAGCAGCTTGGAGAGGGGTACTGAAGCTTTCTTT	CASSLERGTEAFF
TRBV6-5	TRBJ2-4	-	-	TGTGCCAGCAGCCCCCCGGGCGGGTCCAAAAACATTCAGTACTTC	CASSPPGGSKNIQYF
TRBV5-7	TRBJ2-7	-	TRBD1	TGTGCCAGCAGCCGGGACAGGGCGTACGAGCAGTACTTC	CASSRDRAYEQYF
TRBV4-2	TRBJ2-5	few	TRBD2	TGTGCCAGCAGCCAAGATCATCAAGCGGGGCAAGAGACCCAGTACTTC	CASSQDHQAGQETQYF
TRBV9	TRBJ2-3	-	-	TGTGCCAGCAGCGTAACCCCTACAGGGACTAGCACAGATACGCAGTATTTT	CASSVTPTGTSTDTQYF
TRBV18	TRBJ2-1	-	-	TGTGCCAGCTCACCGGACCAGAGCTCCTACAATGAGCAGTTCTTC	CASSPDQSSYNEQFF
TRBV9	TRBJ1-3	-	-	TGTGCCAGCAGCGTAGCGGCAGAAGGAAACACCATATATTTT	CASSVAAEGNTIYF
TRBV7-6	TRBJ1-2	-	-	TGTGCCAGCAGCCCAGTGGGTGGATATGACTATGGCTACACCTTC	CASSPVGGYDYGYTF
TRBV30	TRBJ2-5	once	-	TGTGCCTGGAGCGGGGCGGAGACCCAGTACTTC	CAWSGAETQYF
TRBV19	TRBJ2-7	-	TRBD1	TGTGCCAGTACCCGAAGTGGACAGGGGATCTACGAGCAGTACTTC	CASTRSGQGIYEQYF
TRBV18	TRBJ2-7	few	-	TGTGCCAGCTCACCAGCGATGACACTTACCTACGAGCAGTACTTC	CASSPAMTLTYEQYF
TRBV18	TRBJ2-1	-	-	TGTGCCAGCTCACCACCCGGACACCGGTACAATGAGCAGTTCTTC	CASSPPGHRYNEQFF
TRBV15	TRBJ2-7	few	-	TGTGCCACCAGCAGAGTGCGGGCCGGCGAGCAGTACTTC	CATSRVRAGEQYF
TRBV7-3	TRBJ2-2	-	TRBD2	TGTGCCAGCAGCTTAGGTTCGGCGGGAGTGCACGGGGAGCTGTTTTTT	CASSLGSAGVHGELFF
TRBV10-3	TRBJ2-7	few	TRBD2	TGTGCCATCCTCCCTAGCGGGAGGGAGACCTACGAGCAGTACTTC	CAILPSGRETYEQYF
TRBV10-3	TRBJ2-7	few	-	TGTGCCTCTTCGGCCGGGACACCCACCGAGCAGTACTTC	CASSAGTPTEQYF
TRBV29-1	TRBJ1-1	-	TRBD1	TGCAGCGTTGCCAGGGGGCGGACGGCTGAAGCTTTCTTT	CSVARGRTAEAFF
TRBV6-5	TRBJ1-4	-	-	TGTGCCAGCAGTTCCCGATGGGGCCCAACTAATGAAAAACTGTTTTTT	CASSSRWGPTNEKLFF
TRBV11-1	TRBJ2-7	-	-	TGTGCCAGCAGCTTAGAGGCCGCAGTGGCCTACGAGCAGTACTTC	CASSLEAAVAYEQYF
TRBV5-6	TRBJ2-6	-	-	TGTGCCAGCAGCTTGGGAGCACCTCTTTCTGGGGCCAACGTCCTGACTTTC	CASSLGAPLSGANVLTF
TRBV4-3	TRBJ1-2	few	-	TGCGCCAGCAGCCATGCAAGGACGTCGGACTATGGCTACACCTTC	CASSHARTSDYGYTF
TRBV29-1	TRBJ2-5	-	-	TGCAGCGTTGAAGACACGGGCAGGGGCGAGACCCAGTACTTC	CSVEDTGRGETQYF
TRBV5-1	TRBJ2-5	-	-	TGCGCCAGCAGCCAACAAGAGACCCAGTACTTC	CASSQQETQYF
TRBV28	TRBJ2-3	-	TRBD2	TGTGCCAGCAGTCCCCTGGGAGCGGGAGCTCCAGATACGCAGTATTTT	CASSPLGAGAPDTQYF
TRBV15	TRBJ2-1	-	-	TGTGCCACCAGCAGAAGAATCAATGAGCAGTTCTTC	CATSRRINEQFF
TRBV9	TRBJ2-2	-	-	TGTGCCAGCAGCGACCTAGCGATGGCCGGGGAGCTGTTTTTT	CASSDLAMAGELFF
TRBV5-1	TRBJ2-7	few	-	TGCGCCAGCAGCTTGCAGGGCTCCTACGAGCAGTACTTC	CASSLQGSYEQYF
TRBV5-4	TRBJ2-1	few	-	TGTGCCAGCAGCCACTCCTTTAGCGCCGAGCAGTTCTTC	CASSHSFSAEQFF
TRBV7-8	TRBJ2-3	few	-	TGTGCCAGCACCGGGGCTGATACGCAGTATTTT	CASTGADTQYF
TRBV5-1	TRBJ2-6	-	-	TGCGCCAGCAGCAACGGACAGTCAGGGGCCAACGTCCTGACTTTC	CASSNGQSGANVLTF
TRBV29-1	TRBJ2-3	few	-	TGCAGCGTCCGGGCCCCAGCGGACCCCACAGATACGCAGTATTTT	CSVRAPADPTDTQYF
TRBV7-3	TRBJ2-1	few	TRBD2	TGTGCCAGCAGCTTAGTTGGGACTAGCTACAATGAGCAGTTCTTC	CASSLVGTSYNEQFF